This TCR beta chain originates from a study of T cells after posttransplantation cyclophosphamide. Clones were sequenced by immunoSEQ multiplex PCR, and TCRdb holds only the in-frame ones, with some missing. The sample lists tens of thousands of clones; around 80% were seen once. This clone was counted only a few times. Germline V gene lookup returns CDR1 KGHSH and CDR2 LQKENI. V was pared by 3 bases and J by 4 bases, with 9 bases between. CDR3 size: 14 residues. Cyclophosphamide on days +3 and +4 followed busulfan-fludarabine conditioning and a marrow graft. This chain connects TRBV18 to TRBJ1-4; D might be TRBD1 (5 bases). Material: CD4+ T cells sorted from blood, obtained 1,800 to 2,000 days after a stem cell transplant with posttransplant cyclophosphamide. The receptor comes from a female patient aged 40 to 55 who received an allogeneic stem cell transplant from a related donor, was CMV-positive, and had no GVHD. Certain T cells may be donor cells from the graft. The CDR3 loop reads CASSPDSYNEKLFF. As DNA, the CDR3 is TGTGCCAGCTCACCTGACAGTTATAATGAAAAACTGTTTTTT.